This T cell receptor (beta chain) comes out of a study of Tregs in tolerant kidney transplant recipients. Study findings and constraints: No direct test of biological reproducibility was done here. The most relevant donor-specific Treg TCRbeta repertoire apparently came from expansion with activated donor B cells. Few patients were studied, so findings need validation in larger groups.

As regards this clone: The antigen is unknown.

The CDR3 has 16 amino acids. Per germline, CDR1 SGHAT and CDR2 FQNNGV. The V segment lost 5 bases and the J segment 0 bases; nucleotides outside the gene matches: 7. Profiled with immunoSEQ multiplex PCR; TCRdb holds only in-frame clones, not every one. This table has some 55,000 clones, about 86% appearing once. Unstimulated regulatory T cells (CD4+CD25+CD127-), CD4+CD25- non-regulatory cells, CD4 and CD8 cells were FACS-sorted from thawed PBMCs. The source is a human donor in good health. This chain joins TRBV11-2 and TRBJ2-1, with 7 bases matching TRBD2. Sequencing was carried out using CD4+ T cells from blood. DNA for the CDR3: TGTGCCAGCAGCCCCCGCGGGAGTTTCTCCTACAATGAGCAGTTCTTC. Its protein is CASSPRGSFSYNEQFF.